This is a list of T cell receptor beta chains from one sample in a study of T cells in Graves' hyperthyroidism and ophthalmopathy. TCRdb recomputed calls from the multiplex PCR reads with MiXCR, one row per CDR3 protein. The data hold about 640,000 distinct CDR3 sequences, with under 25% observed a single time. The sample taken for sequencing was blood. The receptors here all came from a man aged 25 to 45 with Graves' ophthalmopathy. CDR3s include the opening cysteine and the closing phenylalanine or tryptophan. A D gene is named only where the DNA matches it firmly. Rows may omit the clone size; those that give it use once, few, many or a size class.

J: TRBJ2-2
V: TRBV10-2
size: .
length: 16
D: TRBD1
CDR3: CASSESPRTGPGELFF
DNA: TGCGCCAGCAGTGAGTCGCCACGGACAGGGCCCGGGGAGCTGTTTTTT

J: TRBJ1-6
V: TRBV3-1
size: many
length: 13
D: .
CDR3: CASSQEVYSPLHF
DNA: TGTGCCAGCAGCCAAGAGGTTTATTCACCCCTCCACTTT

J: TRBJ2-5
V: TRBV7-2
size: few
length: 18
D: TRBD2
CDR3: CASSGPGLAGEIEETQYF
DNA: TGTGCCAGCAGCGGTCCGGGACTAGCGGGAGAAATAGAAGAGACCCAGTACTTC

J: TRBJ1-2
V: TRBV13
size: many
length: 15
D: .
CDR3: CASSSQPDGRNGYTF
DNA: TGTGCCAGCAGCTCCCAGCCGGACGGTAGGAATGGCTACACCTTC

J: TRBJ2-2
V: TRBV14
size: .
length: 14
D: .
CDR3: CASSKYLLGGQLFF
DNA: TGTGCCAGCAGCAAATACCTGCTGGGAGGACAACTGTTTTTT

J: TRBJ2-3
V: TRBV30
size: many
length: 13
D: .
CDR3: CAWSRTVRDTQYF
DNA: TGTGCCTGGAGCCGGACTGTTCGGGATACGCAGTATTTT

J: TRBJ1-1
V: TRBV18
size: many
length: 14
D: .
CDR3: CASSPSTRGTEAFF
DNA: TGTGCCAGCTCACCAAGTACCAGGGGTACTGAAGCTTTCTTT

J: TRBJ2-6
V: TRBV5-1
size: .
length: 15
D: TRBD1
CDR3: CASSTGDPGANVLTF
DNA: TGCGCCAGCTCGACAGGGGACCCTGGGGCCAACGTCCTGACTTTC

J: TRBJ2-3
V: TRBV28
size: few
length: 16
D: .
CDR3: CASSLLQTPGTDTQYF
DNA: TGTGCCAGCAGTTTATTACAGACCCCTGGGACAGATACGCAGTATTTT

J: TRBJ1-2
V: TRBV6-1
size: many
length: 15
D: TRBD1
CDR3: CASSGRRQGEYGYTF
DNA: TGTGCCAGCAGTGGGCGAAGACAGGGAGAATATGGCTACACCTTC

J: TRBJ1-1
V: TRBV20-1
size: many
length: 13
D: .
CDR3: CSARVSGGTEAFF
DNA: TGCAGTGCTAGAGTGTCGGGGGGCACTGAAGCTTTCTTT

J: TRBJ2-1
V: TRBV11-2
size: many
length: 15
D: TRBD2
CDR3: CASSLELAGGSEQFF
DNA: TGTGCCAGCAGCTTAGAACTAGCGGGAGGCAGCGAGCAGTTCTTC

J: TRBJ2-7
V: TRBV7-9
size: many
length: 15
D: TRBD1
CDR3: CASSARDRPAYEQYF
DNA: TGTGCCAGCAGCGCTCGGGACAGGCCAGCCTACGAGCAGTACTTC

J: TRBJ2-6
V: TRBV6-1
size: .
length: 16
D: .
CDR3: CASSPGGGIGANVLTF
DNA: TGTGCCAGCAGCCCCGGAGGGGGCATCGGGGCCAACGTCCTGACTTTC

J: TRBJ2-5
V: TRBV12-5
size: .
length: 14
D: TRBD1
CDR3: CASAHRTGEETQYF
DNA: TGTGCTAGTGCCCACCGGACAGGGGAAGAGACCCAGTACTTC

J: TRBJ1-5
V: TRBV11-2
size: many
length: 14
D: .
CDR3: CASSFDGGNQPQHF
DNA: TGTGCCAGCAGCTTCGATGGGGGCAATCAGCCCCAGCATTTT

J: TRBJ2-7
V: TRBV10-2
size: .
length: 13
D: TRBD1
CDR3: CASKGQGDYEQYF
DNA: TGCGCCAGCAAGGGACAGGGGGACTACGAGCAGTACTTC

J: TRBJ1-6
V: TRBV3-1
size: .
length: 15
D: .
CDR3: CASSQVQGRNSPLHF
DNA: TGTGCCAGCAGCCAAGTACAGGGTCGTAATTCACCCCTCCACTTT

J: TRBJ1-5
V: TRBV20-1
size: few
length: 13
D: TRBD1
CDR3: CSATDRVTQPQHF
DNA: TGCAGTGCTACGGACAGGGTGACCCAGCCCCAGCATTTT

J: TRBJ2-1
V: TRBV28
size: .
length: 16
D: TRBD2
CDR3: CASSSGGLAAYNEQFF
DNA: TGTGCCAGCAGTTCAGGTGGGCTAGCGGCTTACAATGAGCAGTTCTTC

J: TRBJ1-6
V: TRBV28
size: few
length: 11
D: TRBD1
CDR3: CASSSGGPLHF
DNA: TGTGCCAGCAGTTCAGGGGGACCCCTCCACTTT

J: TRBJ2-3
V: TRBV11-1
size: .
length: 17
D: TRBD2
CDR3: CASSRTSGRVFTDTQYF
DNA: TGTGCCAGCAGTCGGACTAGCGGGAGGGTTTTTACAGATACGCAGTATTTT

J: TRBJ1-5
V: TRBV12-3/TRBV12-4
size: .
length: 18
D: .
CDR3: CASSLARAGPYSNQPQHF
DNA: TGTGCCAGCAGTTTAGCGCGGGCAGGGCCCTATAGCAATCAGCCCCAGCATTTT

J: TRBJ2-7
V: TRBV3-1
size: .
length: 14
D: TRBD1
CDR3: CASRGTGISYEQYF
DNA: TGTGCCAGCAGGGGGACAGGGATTTCCTACGAGCAGTACTTC

J: TRBJ2-7
V: TRBV30
size: many
length: 14
D: TRBD1
CDR3: CAWRRQGLFDEQYF
DNA: TGTGCCTGGAGAAGACAGGGGCTTTTCGACGAGCAGTACTTC

J: TRBJ1-1
V: TRBV7-2
size: .
length: 14
D: .
CDR3: CASSTRQTNTEAFF
DNA: TGTGCCAGCAGCACTCGACAGACTAACACTGAAGCTTTCTTT

J: TRBJ2-1
V: TRBV18
size: .
length: 15
D: TRBD2
CDR3: CASSPRLAGVSEQFF
DNA: TGTGCCAGCTCACCTCGACTAGCGGGAGTCAGTGAGCAGTTCTTC

J: TRBJ2-7
V: TRBV11-3
size: many
length: 16
D: .
CDR3: CASSLALPGEPYEQYF
DNA: TGTGCCAGCAGCTTAGCCCTCCCAGGGGAGCCCTACGAGCAGTACTTC